Listed here are 31 T cell receptor beta chains from one sample, sequenced in a study of CD8+ T cells in alopecia areata. Extracted RNA was reverse transcribed, and the resulting cDNA served as sequencing template. Generated by immunoSEQ multiplex PCR, the TCRdb table keeps only in-frame clones and is missing some. The top ten clones hold around 15% of a sample with fewer than 200,000 clones, approximately 52% of them seen once. The treatment here: oral pan-JAK inhibitor, 5-10 mg twice daily. Specimen: CD4+ T cells sorted from blood, collected at approximately week 60, from a patient treated with tofacitinib. The receptors were gathered from a human donor with alopecia areata.

The rearrangement links TRBV2 to TRBJ1-1; unclear D gene. V was pared by 6 bases and J by 0 bases, with 14 bases between. The CDR3 loop spans 15 amino acids. Germline V gene lookup returns CDR1 SNHLY and CDR2 FYNNEI. CDR3 nucleotide sequence: TGTGCCAGCAGAGAAAGTCCTGGCCTGAACACTGAAGCTTTCTTT. It encodes CASRESPGLNTEAFF.

This clone was counted only a few times. This chain uses TRBV5-8 with TRBJ2-6; D perhaps matches TRBD1 (6 bases). Trimming shortened V by 4 bases and J by 0 bases, and 8 bases separated the two germline ends. This CDR3 is 15 amino acids long. Germline V gene sequence: CDR1 SGHTS, CDR2 YDEGEE. The CDR3 region is CASSTGSSGANVLTF. The CDR3 region has the DNA TGTGCCAGCAGCACAGGGAGCTCTGGGGCCAACGTCCTGACTTTC.

The chain employs TRBV5-1 and TRBJ2-6; D unresolved. V lost 0 bases and J 0 bases, leaving 7 bases between the germline ends. Per the germline V gene, CDR1 is SGHRS and CDR2 is YFSETQ. This CDR3 is 16 amino acids long. The chain's CDR3 is CASSLDNYSGANVLTF. The DNA of the CDR3 is TGCGCCAGCAGCTTGGACAATTACTCTGGGGCCAACGTCCTGACTTTC.

V usage is TRBV9 and J usage is TRBJ2-6; 11 bases are a match to TRBD2. The CDR3 length is 19 residues. The germline V gene has CDR1 SGDLS and CDR2 YYNGEE. Trimming at V came to 0 bases and at J to 0 bases, leaving 5 bases not matched to a gene. CDR3: CASSVAPSGGNSGANVLTF. The CDR3 nucleotides are TGTGCCAGCAGCGTAGCGCCTAGCGGGGGGAACTCTGGGGCCAACGTCCTGACTTTC.

The rearrangement links TRBV7-2 to TRBJ2-1; D might be TRBD2 (7 bases). Germline CDR1 SGHTA, CDR2 FQGNSA. Trimming took off 2 bases at V and 8 bases at J, with 13 bases between the two ends. The length of the CDR3 is 14 residues. The CDR3 is CASSLQRGGDEQFF. The CDR3 nucleotides are TGTGCCAGCAGCTTACAGAGGGGGGGCGATGAGCAGTTCTTC.

V and J are TRBV2 and TRBJ1-1; 7 nucleotides match TRBD1. Germline V gene lookup returns CDR1 SNHLY and CDR2 FYNNEI. Unmatched junction bases numbered 9, after V lost 5 bases and J lost 3 bases. CDR3 length: 15 amino acids. In DNA, the CDR3 is TGTGCCAGCAGTTTTCAGAGACAGGGACACACTGAAGCTTTCTTT. It yields the protein CASSFQRQGHTEAFF.

The table lists this clone with a few counts. The V and J genes are TRBV4-1 and TRBJ2-5; tentative D call: TRBD1 (5 bases). The CDR3 sequence is 16 residues long. V lost 2 bases to trimming and J lost 2 bases, with 15 bases between them. Germline V CDR1 and CDR2: MGHRA, YSYEKL. CDR3 region: CASSQPWGRLQETQYF. CDR3 nucleotides: TGCGCCAGCAGCCAACCGTGGGGCAGGCTACAAGAGACCCAGTACTTC.

The V call is TRBV30, the J call TRBJ2-5; TRBD2 agrees at 8 bases. The CDR3 loop spans 14 amino acids. The germline CDR1 and CDR2 sequences are GTSNPN and SVGIG (reference sequence). The V segment lost 4 bases and the J segment 0 bases; nucleotides outside the gene matches: 4. CDR3: CAWNRGRYQETQYF. CDR3 DNA: TGTGCCTGGAACCGCGGGAGGTACCAAGAGACCCAGTACTTC.

The CDR3 spells CASSSGLTASYEQYF. The CDR3 region has the DNA TGTGCCAGCAGCTCGGGTCTTACGGCCTCCTACGAGCAGTACTTC. The V call is TRBV11-1, the J call TRBJ2-7; D unresolved. V was clipped by 4 bases and J by 0 bases, with 13 bases between them. The CDR3 length is 15 residues. From germline, CDR1 is SGHAT and CDR2 FQDESV (reference sequence). The full variable domain, in which reference TRBV11-1 and TRBJ2-7 provide the parts outside the CDR3, is EAEVAQSPRYKITEKSQAVAFWCDPISGHATLYWYRQILGQGPELLVQFQDESVVDDSQLPKDRFSAERLKGVDSTLKIQPAELGDSAMYLCASSSGLTASYEQYFGPGTRLTVT.

As for this clone: The sample has other DNA sequences that encode this CDR3 too. The rearrangement uses TRBV5-1 and TRBJ2-5; no reliable D call. Germline CDR1 and CDR2: SGHRS and YFSETQ. The V end was cut by 0 bases, the J end by 2 bases, with 8 bases between. The CDR3 spans 14 residues. CDR3 sequence reads: CASSLGSGQETQYF. CDR3 bases: TGCGCCAGCAGCTTGGGATCAGGACAAGAGACCCAGTACTTC.

The V and J genes are TRBV5-1 and TRBJ2-3; a weak D match, TRBD1 (6 bases). This CDR3 is 13 amino acids long. V was shortened by 4 bases and J by 6 bases, with 12 bases between the two germline ends. Looked up from germline, CDR1 is SGHRS and CDR2 is YFSETQ. This CDR3 is CASSHGGQDTQYF. The CDR3, as DNA: TGCGCCAGCAGCCATGGGGGCCAGGATACGCAGTATTTT.

The chain couples TRBV29-1 to TRBJ2-7; D unclear. Trimming took off 6 bases at V and 1 base at J, with 13 bases between the two ends. The CDR3 is 13 amino acids. Germline CDR1 reads SQVTM; CDR2 reads ANQGSEA. The CDR3 coding sequence is TGCAGCGTGGAAAAGGACGTATCCTACGAGCAGTACTTC. It is translated as CSVEKDVSYEQYF.

In its sample, this clone was seen a few times. The rearrangement joins TRBV4-1 to TRBJ2-1, with 8 bases aligning to TRBD1. There are 17 residues in the CDR3. Germline assignment: CDR1 MGHRA and CDR2 YSYEKL. Trimming at V came to 1 base and at J to 5 bases, leaving 10 bases not matched to a gene. The CDR3 sequence: CASSQGQGQVRDNEQFF. CDR3 nucleotide sequence: TGCGCCAGCAGCCAAGGCCAGGGACAGGTCCGGGACAATGAGCAGTTCTTC.

This rearrangement joins TRBV29-1 to TRBJ1-1, with D uncertain. This CDR3 has 13 residues. Germline lookup yields CDR1 SQVTM and CDR2 ANQGSEA. The ends were cut back, 6 bases at V and 1 base at J, with 12 bases in the middle. The CDR3 nucleotides read TGCAGCGTCCTAGGGCAGCGGAACACTGAAGCTTTCTTT. Residues: CSVLGQRNTEAFF.

The table lists this clone with many counts. V and J are TRBV28 and TRBJ2-1, with D possibly being TRBD1 or TRBD2 (5 bases each). Germline lookup yields CDR1 MDHEN and CDR2 SYDVKM. Trimming shortened V by 7 bases and J by 6 bases, and 10 bases separated the two germline ends. The CDR3 is made up of 12 amino acids. The CDR3 sequence is CASMRGSNEQFF. CDR3 DNA sequence: TGTGCCAGCATGAGGGGAAGCAATGAGCAGTTCTTC.

In its sample, this clone was seen a few times. The rearrangement links TRBV29-1 to TRBJ2-3; perhaps D is TRBD1 or TRBD2 (5 bases each). CDR1 and CDR2 (germline): SQVTM, ANQGSEA. The CDR3 is 14 residues long. Trimming cost V 4 bases and J 0 bases, with 11 bases left between them. CDR3 bases: TGCAGCGTTGTAAGGGGACGCAGCACAGATACGCAGTATTTT. Its protein is CSVVRGRSTDTQYF.

This sequence joins TRBV7-9 and TRBJ2-1; D possibly corresponds to TRBD2 (5 bases). The CDR3 has 13 residues. V lost 7 bases and J lost 5, with 12 bases in between. CDR1 and CDR2 from the germline V gene are SEHNR and FQNEAQ (reference sequence). The CDR3 DNA is TGTGCCAGCACCTTGGACGGGAACAATGAGCAGTTCTTC. The encoded protein is CASTLDGNNEQFF. Supplemented by reference TRBV7-9 and TRBJ2-1, the full variable domain reads DTGVSQNPRHKITKRGQNVTFRCDPISEHNRLYWYRQTLGQGPEFLTYFQNEAQLEKSRLLSDRFSAERPKGSFSTLEIQRTEQGDSAMYLCASTLDGNNEQFFGPGTRLTVL.

This sequence joins TRBV30 and TRBJ2-7, with unresolved D. Per the germline V gene, CDR1 is GTSNPN and CDR2 is SVGIG (reference sequence). There are 15 residues in the CDR3. V was trimmed by 2 bases and J by 6 bases, leaving 20 bases between them. The CDR3 protein is CAWSRLSSAFSEQYF. CDR3 nucleotide sequence: TGTGCCTGGAGTCGCTTAAGTTCGGCCTTTAGCGAGCAGTACTTC.

V is TRBV25-1 and J is TRBJ2-3; TRBD1 or TRBD2 may be the D gene (5 bases each). Germline V gene data show CDR1 as MGHDK and CDR2 as SYGVNS. V was pared by 8 bases and J by 3 bases, with 9 bases between. The CDR3 length is 12 residues. The CDR3 nucleotides are TGTGCCAGCGGGGGTTCAACAGATACGCAGTATTTT. Residues: CASGGSTDTQYF. The entire variable domain, with the rest obtained from reference TRBV25-1 and TRBJ2-3, is as follows: EADIYQTPRYLVIGTGKKITLECSQTMGHDKMYWYQQDPGMELHLIHYSYGVNSTEKGDLSSESTVSRIRTEHFPLTLESARPSHTSQYLCASGGSTDTQYFGPGTRLTVL.

This chain joins TRBV7-9 and TRBJ2-5; perhaps TRBD2 as D (6 bases). The germline gives CDR1 SEHNR, CDR2 FQNEAQ (reference sequence). Trimming took off 5 bases at V and 5 bases at J, with 18 bases between the two ends. This CDR3 spans 15 amino acids. The CDR3 DNA sequence: TGTGCCAGCAGCCCTCAATTGGGGCTAGCGGAGACCCAGTACTTC. The encoded protein is CASSPQLGLAETQYF.

This clone occurred a few times. The chain employs TRBV7-2 and TRBJ1-1; 7 positions agree with TRBD1. CDR1 and CDR2 (germline): SGHTA, FQGNSA. J gave up 5 bases and V 5 bases, and 11 bases lay outside the gene matches. The CDR3 is 15 residues long. CDR3 loop: CASSPKGAMGTEAFF. CDR3 bases: TGTGCCAGCAGCCCCAAGGGGGCGATGGGGACTGAAGCTTTCTTT.

V is TRBV30 and J is TRBJ2-3; D gene unclear. The CDR3 extends over 11 amino acids. Trimming pared 1 base from V and 4 bases from J, leaving 3 bases between. The germline V gene has CDR1 GTSNPN and CDR2 SVGIG (reference sequence). The CDR3 spells CAWSASDTQYF. CDR3 sequence (DNA): TGTGCCTGGAGTGCTTCAGATACGCAGTATTTT.

This clone has more than one count but fewer than ten. V is TRBV27 and J is TRBJ1-6; perhaps TRBD1 as D (5 bases). CDR1 is MNHEY, CDR2 SMNVEV, per germline (reference sequence). This CDR3 spans 14 amino acids. V lost 4 bases, J lost 5 bases, and 9 bases lay in between. CDR3 loop: CASSYRGDNSPLHF. As DNA, the CDR3 is TGTGCCAGCAGTTACCGGGGGGATAATTCACCCCTCCACTTT.

This clone was counted a single time. This specimen includes other DNA sequences encoding the same CDR3. J is TRBJ2-5 and V is TRBV28; TRBD2 aligns across 8 bases. V lost 5 bases, J lost 4 bases, and 0 bases stayed unmatched. Germline values: CDR1 MDHEN, CDR2 SYDVKM. This CDR3 is built from 12 residues. For the CDR3, the DNA is TGTGCCAGCAGTAGCGGGGGAGAGACCCAGTACTTC. It codes for CASSSGGETQYF.

This clone was observed a single time. The chain uses TRBV6-1 and TRBJ2-6; the D gene is possibly TRBD2 (5 bases). CDR3 length: 14 residues. The germline gives CDR1 MNHNS, CDR2 SASEGT. V was cut by 7 bases and J by 0 bases, with 7 bases left in between. The CDR3 spells CASKRVSGANVLTF. The CDR3, as DNA: TGTGCCAGCAAGAGGGTCTCTGGGGCCAACGTCCTGACTTTC.

This rearrangement joins TRBV5-6 to TRBJ2-7, with D possibly being TRBD1 (5 bases). CDR3 length: 15 residues. Germline CDR1 and CDR2: SGHDT and YYEEEE. Trimming pared 3 bases from V and 1 base from J, leaving 14 bases between. As DNA, the CDR3 is TGTGCCAGCAGCTCCCAGGCCAGGGCGTCCTACGAGCAGTACTTC. It codes for CASSSQARASYEQYF.

The CDR3 loop reads CASSWGADTQYF. CDR3 coding DNA: TGTGCCAGCAGCTGGGGGGCAGATACGCAGTATTTT. The chain employs TRBV5-8 and TRBJ2-3; possible D gene TRBD2, 6 bases. The CDR3 sequence is 12 residues long. CDR1 and CDR2 from the germline V gene are SGHTS and YDEGEE. With 3 bases removed from V and 4 bases from J, the gap between germline ends came to 6 bases.

The CDR3 loop is CASSLELGLGTDTQYF. The CDR3 DNA reads as TGCGCCAGCAGCTTGGAGTTGGGGCTAGGCACAGATACGCAGTATTTT. The chain recombines TRBV5-1 with TRBJ2-3, with D maybe TRBD1 (5 bases). V was clipped by 0 bases and J by 1 base, with 12 bases between them. Germline assignment: CDR1 SGHRS and CDR2 YFSETQ. There are 16 residues in the CDR3. The whole variable domain, remainder taken from reference TRBV5-1 and TRBJ2-3, is KAGVTQTPRYLIKTRGQQVTLSCSPISGHRSVSWYQQTPGQGLQFLFEYFSETQRNKGNFPGRFSGRQFSNSRSEMNVSTLELGDSALYLCASSLELGLGTDTQYFGPGTRLTVL.

The chain links TRBV30 to TRBJ2-3; unclear D gene. CDR1 and CDR2 (germline): GTSNPN, SVGIG (reference sequence). The CDR3 runs 13 residues. Trimming pared 2 bases from V and 3 bases from J, leaving 9 bases between. CDR3 nucleotides: TGTGCCTGGAGTCCCCTCAAGACAGATACGCAGTATTTT. Protein: CAWSPLKTDTQYF.

The chain joins TRBV19 to TRBJ1-2; TRBD1 matches at 9 bases. From germline, CDR1 is LNHDA and CDR2 SQIVND (reference sequence). With V trimmed by 7 bases and J by 5 bases, 8 bases remained unmatched. The CDR3 extends over 14 amino acids. The CDR3 nucleotides read TGTGCCAGTACCAGGACAGGGGCGGAGTATGGCTACACCTTC. As protein: CASTRTGAEYGYTF.

V and J are TRBV13 and TRBJ1-2; D possibly corresponds to TRBD1 (6 bases). The CDR3 covers 14 residues. Germline V gene lookup returns CDR1 PRHDT and CDR2 FYEKMQ (reference sequence). V dropped 3 bases and J dropped 3 bases, with 11 bases sitting between them. The chain's CDR3 is CASSFQTGDYGYTF. CDR3 sequence (DNA): TGTGCCAGCAGCTTCCAGACAGGAGACTATGGCTACACCTTC.